Each of the 8 T cell receptor beta chains below was sequenced from the same sample in a study of blood T cell repertoires in COVID-19. TCRdb's table, derived via immunoSEQ multiplex PCR, lists solely in-frame clones and lacks some. The repertoire has 140,000 to 150,000 clones, 65% to 85% of them found once; the top ten carry 13%. Material for sequencing was peripheral blood. These receptor sequences come from a man aged 60-69 years with active or convalescent COVID-19.

This clone was counted at least ten times. Other DNA variants within this sample encode the same CDR3. V is TRBV11-2 and J is TRBJ1-2; a weak D match, TRBD1 (5 bases). The CDR3 length is 15 residues. V was cut by 1 base and J by 2 bases, with 11 bases left in between. Germline CDR1 SGHAT, CDR2 FQNNGV. In DNA form, the CDR3 reads TGTGCCAGCAGCTTAGTCGGGGGGTGGAACTATGGCTACACCTTC. Its protein product is CASSLVGGWNYGYTF.

The J gene is TRBJ2-1, the V gene TRBV19; TRBD2 might be the D (6 bases). This CDR3 contains 16 residues. V lost 7 bases to trimming and J lost 5 bases, with 21 bases between them. Germline V gene data show CDR1 as LNHDA and CDR2 as SQIVND (reference sequence). The CDR3 loop reads CASTPRAWREDNEQFF. For the CDR3, the DNA is TGTGCCAGTACCCCTCGAGCATGGCGGGAAGACAATGAGCAGTTCTTC.

The V gene is TRBV19, the J gene TRBJ2-4; 7 positions match TRBD2. In germline, CDR1 is LNHDA, CDR2 SQIVND (reference sequence). The CDR3 length is 16 residues. The ends lost 4 bases at V and 3 bases at J; junction bases unmatched: 9. The CDR3 protein is CASSTLRASGKNIQYF. Here the CDR3 DNA reads TGTGCCAGTAGTACACTCAGGGCTAGCGGCAAAAACATTCAGTACTTC.

This rearrangement joins TRBV15 to TRBJ2-5, with TRBD2 matching 8 bases. CDR3 length: 15 residues. Germline CDR1 LNHNV, CDR2 YYDKDF (reference sequence). J was trimmed by 5 bases and V by 0 bases; bases with no gene match: 5. The CDR3 nucleotides are TGTGCCACCAGCAGAGATCCGGGGGGGAGGGAGACCCAGTACTTC. Residues: CATSRDPGGRETQYF.

This clone was counted only a few times. The chain carries TRBV15 and TRBJ2-5; 12 bases are shared with TRBD2. The CDR3 length is 16 residues. The V gene's germline CDR1 is LNHNV and CDR2 YYDKDF (reference sequence). The J segment lost 4 bases and the V segment lost 3 bases, leaving 6 bases of the junction unmatched. DNA for the CDR3: TGTGCCACCAGCAGCAGACTAGCGGGAGTAGGAGAGACCCAGTACTTC. As protein: CATSSRLAGVGETQYF.

The V call is TRBV5-6, the J call TRBJ1-1, with D unclear. There are 13 residues in the CDR3. V was trimmed by 0 bases and J by 8 bases, leaving 11 bases between them. In germline, CDR1 is SGHDT, CDR2 YYEEEE. The CDR3 DNA sequence: TGTGCCAGCAGCTTGGCTCGATGGAGGGAAGCTTTCTTT. This encodes CASSLARWREAFF.

The chain uses TRBV30 and TRBJ2-2, with TRBD2 identical over 13 bases. Germline CDR1 reads GTSNPN; CDR2 reads SVGIG (reference sequence). V was pared by 6 bases and J by 5 bases, with 3 bases of the junction left unmatched. The CDR3 covers 14 residues. The CDR3 sequence is CACAGLAGTGELFF. The CDR3 nucleotides read TGTGCCTGCGCGGGACTAGCGGGAACCGGGGAGCTGTTTTTT. Using reference TRBV30 and TRBJ2-2 for the parts outside the CDR3, the full variable domain is SQTIHQWPATLVQPVGSPLSLECTVEGTSNPNLYWYRQAAGRGLQLLFYSVGIGQISSEVPQNLSASRPQDRQFILSSKKLLLSDSGFYLCACAGLAGTGELFFGEGSRLTVL.

The V call is TRBV5-5, the J call TRBJ2-1; 8 positions match TRBD2. This CDR3 contains 15 residues. V gave up 3 bases and J gave up 8 bases; unmatched junction bases: 10. Germline CDR1 reads SGHKS; CDR2 reads YYEKEE (reference sequence). CDR3 sequence reads: CASSSPGGGGDEQFF. For the CDR3, the DNA is TGTGCCAGCAGCTCCCCCGGGGGGGGCGGAGATGAGCAGTTCTTC.